The 11 T cell receptor beta chains listed next were all sequenced from one sample in a study of T-cell reconstitution after alpha-beta-depleted transplantation in children. TCRbeta library construction was performed incorporating unique molecular identifiers. MiXCR, run by TCRdb on the PCR reads, gives a single entry per CDR3 protein. There are 440,000 or so distinct CDR3 sequences in the sample; roughly 11% occur only once, and roughly 5% lies in the top ten. The sample in question was PBMCs from the stem cell graft donor, obtained from the stem cell graft. Every receptor here comes from a human donor who donated a stem cell graft to a child with acute myeloid leukemia.

This clonotype has only a few counts. This rearrangement joins TRBV20-1 to TRBJ2-2; D is uncertain. Trimming removed 5 bases at V and 8 bases at J, with 9 bases between. CDR1 is DFQATT, CDR2 SNEGSKA, per germline (reference sequence). CDR3 length equals 11 residues. CDR3 DNA: TGCAGTGCTCTGGAATTTGGGGAGCTGTTTTTT. It encodes CSALEFGELFF.

This clonotype was seen a few times. The chain has TRBV12-3 or TRBV12-4 and TRBJ1-1, with D perhaps matching TRBD1 (6 bases). This CDR3 comprises 17 residues. Trimming pared 0 bases from V and 4 bases from J, leaving 18 bases between. In DNA form, the CDR3 reads TGTGCCAGCAGTTTAGCGATGGGCACAGGGTGGTTCACTGAAGCTTTCTTT. It codes for CASSLAMGTGWFTEAFF.

The rearrangement joins TRBV29-1 to TRBJ2-2; perhaps TRBD1 as D (7 bases). The ends were cut back, 5 bases at V and 5 bases at J, with 12 bases in the middle. The CDR3 runs 13 residues. The germline V gene has CDR1 SQVTM and CDR2 ANQGSEA. CDR3 sequence (DNA): TGCAGCGTTAGACAGGGAGGAACCGGGGAGCTGTTTTTT. Translation: CSVRQGGTGELFF.

The chain combines TRBV25-1 with TRBJ1-2; no clear D gene. From germline, CDR1 is MGHDK and CDR2 SYGVNS. CDR3 size: 11 residues. The germline V and J ends were trimmed by 5 bases and 3 bases, with 4 bases remaining between them. This CDR3 reads CASSRDYGYTF. In DNA form, the CDR3 reads TGTGCCAGCAGTAGGGACTATGGCTACACCTTC.

This clonotype turned up a few times. The chain links TRBV20-1 to TRBJ2-2; 8 bases align to TRBD2. This CDR3 is 15 amino acids long. J was trimmed by 0 bases and V by 3 bases; bases with no gene match: 3. Germline CDR1 DFQATT, CDR2 SNEGSKA (reference sequence). This chain's CDR3 is CSASPGGANTGELFF. CDR3 DNA: TGCAGTGCTAGCCCGGGAGGGGCGAACACCGGGGAGCTGTTTTTT.

In this sample, this clonotype turned up many times. V is TRBV5-1 and J is TRBJ1-1; D is uncertain. Germline CDR1 and CDR2: SGHRS and YFSETQ. CDR3 size: 15 residues. Trimming cost V 0 bases and J 0 bases, with 9 bases left between them. The CDR3 sequence is CASSLGPNLNTEAFF. The CDR3 coding sequence is TGCGCCAGCAGCTTGGGACCAAACCTGAACACTGAAGCTTTCTTT.

This clonotype was seen more than once but under ten times. Here the CDR3 reads CSAPPAGRDEQYF. CDR3 coding DNA: TGCAGTGCTCCGCCAGCGGGAAGGGACGAGCAGTACTTC. The gene calls are TRBV20-1 and TRBJ2-7; TRBD2 matches 7 bases. Germline trimming cut 5 bases from V and 5 bases from J; bases unmatched to any gene: 9. The CDR3 totals 13 residues. Per germline, CDR1 DFQATT and CDR2 SNEGSKA (reference sequence).

There are a few counts of this clonotype. J is TRBJ1-5 and V is TRBV9; no clear D. This CDR3 spans 12 amino acids. Germline V lookup: CDR1 SGDLS, CDR2 YYNGEE. Trimming pared 0 bases from V and 9 bases from J, leaving 7 bases between. The CDR3 sequence: CASSVEGGPQHF. In DNA, the CDR3 is TGTGCCAGCAGCGTAGAAGGAGGGCCCCAGCATTTT.

This clonotype appeared a few times. The V and J genes are TRBV5-1 and TRBJ2-7; TRBD1 might be the D (5 bases). This CDR3 contains 14 residues. The germline gives CDR1 SGHRS, CDR2 YFSETQ. Trimming shortened V by 0 bases and J by 3 bases, and 10 bases separated the two germline ends. The CDR3 DNA is TGCGCCAGCAGCTTGGACCCCGACAGCTACGAGCAGTACGTC. Encoded protein: CASSLDPDSYEQYV.

This clonotype was seen at least ten times. This rearrangement joins TRBV4-3 to TRBJ2-2; 9 bases are shared with TRBD2. The trim removed 0 bases at V and 6 bases at J, leaving 11 bases unmatched. CDR1 is LGHNA, CDR2 YSLEER, per germline. The CDR3 spans 18 residues. This chain's CDR3 is CASSQESSGSKWAGELFF. The CDR3 DNA is TGCGCCAGCAGCCAAGAGAGTAGCGGGAGTAAATGGGCCGGGGAGCTGTTTTTT.

This clonotype occurred a few times. The CDR3 nucleotides are TGCAGTGCTAGAGGACTAGCGGAGTACAATGAGCAGTTCTTC. This sequence encodes CSARGLAEYNEQFF. The chain employs TRBV20-1 and TRBJ2-1, with 9 nucleotides matching TRBD2. This CDR3 has 14 amino acids. The junction had 2 bases not matched to a gene; V was cut back by 1 base and J by 4 bases. Per the germline V gene, CDR1 is DFQATT and CDR2 is SNEGSKA (reference sequence).